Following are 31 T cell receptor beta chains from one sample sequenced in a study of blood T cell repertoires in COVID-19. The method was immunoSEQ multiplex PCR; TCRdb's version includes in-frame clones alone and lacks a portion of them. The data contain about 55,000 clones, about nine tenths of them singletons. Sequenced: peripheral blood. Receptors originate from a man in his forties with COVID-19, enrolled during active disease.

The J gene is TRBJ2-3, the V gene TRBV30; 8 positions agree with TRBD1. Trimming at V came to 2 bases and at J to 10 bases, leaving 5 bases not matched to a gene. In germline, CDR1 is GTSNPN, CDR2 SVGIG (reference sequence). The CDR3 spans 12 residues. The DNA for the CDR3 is TGTGCCTGGAGTCCCGTGGGACAGGCGCAGTATTTT. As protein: CAWSPVGQAQYF.

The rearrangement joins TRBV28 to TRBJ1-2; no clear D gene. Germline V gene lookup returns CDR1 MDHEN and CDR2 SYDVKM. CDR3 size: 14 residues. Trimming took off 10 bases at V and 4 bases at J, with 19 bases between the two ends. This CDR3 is CAIERPGTTYGYTF. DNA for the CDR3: TGTGCCATCGAGAGGCCGGGAACCACCTATGGCTACACCTTC.

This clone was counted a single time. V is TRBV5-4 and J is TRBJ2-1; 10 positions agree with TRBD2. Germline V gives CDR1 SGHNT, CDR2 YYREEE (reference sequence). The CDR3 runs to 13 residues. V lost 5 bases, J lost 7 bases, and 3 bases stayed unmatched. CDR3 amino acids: CASSLAGENEQFF. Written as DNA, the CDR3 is TGTGCCAGCAGTCTAGCGGGAGAGAATGAGCAGTTCTTC.

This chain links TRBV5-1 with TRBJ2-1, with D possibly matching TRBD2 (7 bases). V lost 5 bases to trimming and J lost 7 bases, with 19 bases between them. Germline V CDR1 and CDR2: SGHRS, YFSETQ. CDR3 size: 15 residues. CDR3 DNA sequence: TGCGCCAGCAGACCATCGGGGGCCGGGGGGAATGAGCAGTTCTTC. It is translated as CASRPSGAGGNEQFF. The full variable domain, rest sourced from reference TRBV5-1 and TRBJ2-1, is KAGVTQTPRYLIKTRGQQVTLSCSPISGHRSVSWYQQTPGQGLQFLFEYFSETQRNKGNFPGRFSGRQFSNSRSEMNVSTLELGDSALYLCASRPSGAGGNEQFFGPGTRLTVL.

The CDR3 nucleotides read TGCGCCAGCAGCTTGGAACAGGGATTGGGGACGTCGCTTGAAGCTTTCTTT. Translation: CASSLEQGLGTSLEAFF. The chain recombines TRBV5-1 with TRBJ1-1; a weak D match, TRBD1 (6 bases). CDR1 SGHRS and CDR2 YFSETQ come from the germline V gene. The V gene lost 0 bases and the J gene lost 7 bases, with 22 bases spanning the gap. This CDR3 contains 17 residues.

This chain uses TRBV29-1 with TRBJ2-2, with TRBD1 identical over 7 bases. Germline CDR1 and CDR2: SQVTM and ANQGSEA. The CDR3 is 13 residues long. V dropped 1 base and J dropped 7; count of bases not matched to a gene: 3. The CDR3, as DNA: TGCAGCGTTGAAGGACAGGGTGACGGGGAGCTGTTTTTT. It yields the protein CSVEGQGDGELFF.

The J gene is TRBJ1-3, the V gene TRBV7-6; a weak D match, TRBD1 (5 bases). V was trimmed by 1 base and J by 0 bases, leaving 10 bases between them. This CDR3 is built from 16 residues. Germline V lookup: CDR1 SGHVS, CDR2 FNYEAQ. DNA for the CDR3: TGTGCCAGCAGCTTAGGGCCCGGGGGCTCTGGAAACACCATATATTTT. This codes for CASSLGPGGSGNTIYF.

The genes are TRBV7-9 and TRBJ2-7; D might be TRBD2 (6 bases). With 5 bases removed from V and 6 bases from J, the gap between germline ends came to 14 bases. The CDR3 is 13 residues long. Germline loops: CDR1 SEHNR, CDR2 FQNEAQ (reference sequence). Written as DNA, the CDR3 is TGTGCCAGCAGCGTCGGAGGAGGGATCGAGCAGTACTTC. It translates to CASSVGGGIEQYF.

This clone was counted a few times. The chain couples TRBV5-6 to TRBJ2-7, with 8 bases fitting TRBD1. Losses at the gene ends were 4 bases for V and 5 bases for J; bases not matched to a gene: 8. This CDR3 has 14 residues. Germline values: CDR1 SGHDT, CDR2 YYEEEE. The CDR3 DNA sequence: TGTGCCAGCAGCACCTCGACAGGGGACCACGAGCAGTACTTC. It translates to CASSTSTGDHEQYF.

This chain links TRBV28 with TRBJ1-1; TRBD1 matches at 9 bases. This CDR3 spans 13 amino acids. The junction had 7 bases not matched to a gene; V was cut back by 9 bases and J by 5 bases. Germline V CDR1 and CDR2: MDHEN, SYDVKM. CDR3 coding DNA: TGTGCCAGTCGCCACAGGGGGCAAACTGAAGCTTTCTTT. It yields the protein CASRHRGQTEAFF.

The chain's CDR3 is CASSQDWGSGSNEQFF. In DNA form, the CDR3 reads TGTGCCAGCAGCCAAGATTGGGGTAGCGGGAGCAATGAGCAGTTCTTC. V gene TRBV14 combines with J gene TRBJ2-1, with 9 nucleotides matching TRBD2. Germline CDR1 and CDR2: SGHDN and FVKESK. This CDR3 is 16 amino acids long. The V gene end was trimmed by 0 bases and the J gene end by 6 bases; junction bases not matched to a gene: 6. Complete variable domain (other parts from reference TRBV14 and TRBJ2-1): EAGVTQFPSHSVIEKGQTVTLRCDPISGHDNLYWYRRVMGKEIKFLLHFVKESKQDESGMPNNRFLAERTGGTYSTLKVQPAELEDSGVYFCASSQDWGSGSNEQFFGPGTRLTVL.

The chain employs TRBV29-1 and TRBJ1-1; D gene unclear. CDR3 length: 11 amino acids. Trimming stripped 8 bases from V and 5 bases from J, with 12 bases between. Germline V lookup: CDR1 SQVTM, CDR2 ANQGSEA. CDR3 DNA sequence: TGCAGCACCCGGGAGAGAACTGAAGCTTTCTTT. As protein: CSTRERTEAFF. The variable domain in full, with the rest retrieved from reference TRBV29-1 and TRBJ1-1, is SAVISQKPSRDICQRGTSLTIQCQVDSQVTMMFWYRQQPGQSLTLIATANQGSEATYESGFVIDKFPISRPNLTFSTLTVSNMSPEDSSIYLCSTRERTEAFFGQGTRLTVV.

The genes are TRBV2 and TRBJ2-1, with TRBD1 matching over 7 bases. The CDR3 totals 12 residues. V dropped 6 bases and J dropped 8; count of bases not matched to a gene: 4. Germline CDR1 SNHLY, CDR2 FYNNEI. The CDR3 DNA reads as TGTGCCAGCAGGACAGGGATTTATGAGCAGTTCTTC. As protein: CASRTGIYEQFF. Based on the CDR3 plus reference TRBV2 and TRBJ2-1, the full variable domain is EPEVTQTPSHQVTQMGQEVILRCVPISNHLYFYWYRQILGQKVEFLVSFYNNEISEKSEIFDDQFSVERPDGSNFTLKIRSTKLEDSAMYFCASRTGIYEQFFGPGTRLTVL.

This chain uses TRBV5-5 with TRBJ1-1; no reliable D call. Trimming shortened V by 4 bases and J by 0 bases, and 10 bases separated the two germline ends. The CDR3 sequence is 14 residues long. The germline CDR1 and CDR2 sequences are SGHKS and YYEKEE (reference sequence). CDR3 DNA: TGTGCCAGCAGCCCGGAGAGGTTGAACACTGAAGCTTTCTTT. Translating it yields CASSPERLNTEAFF.

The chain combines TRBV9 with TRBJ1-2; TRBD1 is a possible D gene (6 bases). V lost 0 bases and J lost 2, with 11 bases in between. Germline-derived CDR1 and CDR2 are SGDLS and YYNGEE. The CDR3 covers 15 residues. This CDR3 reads CASSVATGQNYGYTF. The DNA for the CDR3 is TGTGCCAGCAGCGTAGCTACAGGACAGAACTATGGCTACACCTTC.

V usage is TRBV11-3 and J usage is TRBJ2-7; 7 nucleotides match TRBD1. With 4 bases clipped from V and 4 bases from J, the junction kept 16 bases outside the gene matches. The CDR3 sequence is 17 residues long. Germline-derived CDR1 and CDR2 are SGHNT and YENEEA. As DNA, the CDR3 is TGTGCCAGCAGCTCAGACCAGAGGGACAGTGGTGGGTACGAGCAGTACTTC. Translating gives CASSSDQRDSGGYEQYF.

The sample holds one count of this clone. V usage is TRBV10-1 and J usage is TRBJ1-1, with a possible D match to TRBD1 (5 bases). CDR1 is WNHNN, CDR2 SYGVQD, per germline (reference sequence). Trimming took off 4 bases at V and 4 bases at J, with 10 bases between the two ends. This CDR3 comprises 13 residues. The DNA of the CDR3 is TGCGCCAGCAGTGTAGACAGACGCACTGAAGCTTTCTTT. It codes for CASSVDRRTEAFF.

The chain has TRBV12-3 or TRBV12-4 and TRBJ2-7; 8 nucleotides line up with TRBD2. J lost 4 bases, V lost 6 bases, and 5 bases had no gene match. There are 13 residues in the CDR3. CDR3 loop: CASSPPGGYEQYF. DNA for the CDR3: TGTGCCAGCAGCCCCCCGGGAGGGTACGAGCAGTACTTC.

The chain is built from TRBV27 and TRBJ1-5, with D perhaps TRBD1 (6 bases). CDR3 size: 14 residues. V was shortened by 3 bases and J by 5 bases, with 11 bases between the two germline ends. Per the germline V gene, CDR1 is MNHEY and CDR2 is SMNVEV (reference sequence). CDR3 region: CASSLVQGYQPQHF. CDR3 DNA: TGTGCCAGCAGTTTGGTACAGGGATATCAGCCCCAGCATTTT.

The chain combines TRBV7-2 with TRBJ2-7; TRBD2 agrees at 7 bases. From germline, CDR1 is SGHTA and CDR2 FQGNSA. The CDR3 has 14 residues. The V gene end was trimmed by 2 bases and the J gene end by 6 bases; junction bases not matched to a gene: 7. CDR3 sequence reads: CASSLSGLVGEQYF. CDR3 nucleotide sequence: TGTGCCAGCAGCTTAAGTGGACTAGTGGGCGAGCAGTACTTC.

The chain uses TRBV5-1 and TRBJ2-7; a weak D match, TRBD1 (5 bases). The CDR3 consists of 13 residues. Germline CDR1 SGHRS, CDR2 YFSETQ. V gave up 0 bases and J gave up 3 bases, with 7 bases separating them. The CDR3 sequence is CASSLGGNYEQYF. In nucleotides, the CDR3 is TGCGCCAGCAGCTTGGGGGGCAACTACGAGCAGTACTTC.

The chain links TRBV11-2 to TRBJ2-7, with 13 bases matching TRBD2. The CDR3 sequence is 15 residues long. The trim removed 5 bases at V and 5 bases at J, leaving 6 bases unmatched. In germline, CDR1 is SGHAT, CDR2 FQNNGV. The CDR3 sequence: CASSRTSGRLNEQYF. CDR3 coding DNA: TGTGCCAGCAGCCGGACTAGCGGGAGATTGAACGAGCAGTACTTC.

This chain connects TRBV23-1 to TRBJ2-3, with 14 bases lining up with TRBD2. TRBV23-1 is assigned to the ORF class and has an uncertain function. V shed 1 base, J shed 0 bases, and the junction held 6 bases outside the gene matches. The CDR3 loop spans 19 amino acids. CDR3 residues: CASSQLEGLAGGSTDTQYF. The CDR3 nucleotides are TGCGCCAGCAGTCAATTGGAAGGACTAGCGGGGGGTAGCACAGATACGCAGTATTTT.

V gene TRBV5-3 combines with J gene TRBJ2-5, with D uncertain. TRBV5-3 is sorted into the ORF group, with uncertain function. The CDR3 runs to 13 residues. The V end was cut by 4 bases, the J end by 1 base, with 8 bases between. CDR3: CARSPGRQETQYF. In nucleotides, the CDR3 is TGTGCCAGAAGCCCGGGTCGCCAAGAGACCCAGTACTTC.

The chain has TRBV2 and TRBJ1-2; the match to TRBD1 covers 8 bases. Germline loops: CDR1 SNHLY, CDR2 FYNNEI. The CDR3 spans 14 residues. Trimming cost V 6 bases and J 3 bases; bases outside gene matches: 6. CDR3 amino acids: CASSYLTGDYGYTF. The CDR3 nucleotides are TGTGCCAGCAGCTACTTGACAGGGGACTATGGCTACACCTTC.

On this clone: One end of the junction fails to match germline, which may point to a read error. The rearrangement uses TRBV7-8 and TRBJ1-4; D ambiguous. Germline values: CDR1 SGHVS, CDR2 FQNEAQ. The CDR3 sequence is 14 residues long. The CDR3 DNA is TGTGCCAGCAGAAACAGTGCAACTAGTGAAAAACTGTTTTTT. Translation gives CASRNSATSEKLFF.

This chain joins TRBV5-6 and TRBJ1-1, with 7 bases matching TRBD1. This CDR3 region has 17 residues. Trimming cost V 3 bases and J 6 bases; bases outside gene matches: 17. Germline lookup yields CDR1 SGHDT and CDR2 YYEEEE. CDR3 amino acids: CASSSTHLRGVGPEAFF. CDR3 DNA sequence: TGTGCCAGCAGCTCGACCCACCTCAGGGGGGTCGGACCTGAAGCTTTCTTT.

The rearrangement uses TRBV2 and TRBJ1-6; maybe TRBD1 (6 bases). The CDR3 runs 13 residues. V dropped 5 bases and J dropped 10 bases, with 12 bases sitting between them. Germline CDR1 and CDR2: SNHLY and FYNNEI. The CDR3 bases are TGTGCCAGCAGTCTACAGGGATACTCACCCCTCCACTTT. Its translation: CASSLQGYSPLHF.

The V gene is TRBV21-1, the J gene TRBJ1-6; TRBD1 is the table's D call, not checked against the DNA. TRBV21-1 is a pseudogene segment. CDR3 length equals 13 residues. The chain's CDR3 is CAGMTGLLSPLHF. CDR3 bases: TGTGCCGGAATGACAGGGTTGCTTTCACCCCTCCACTTT.

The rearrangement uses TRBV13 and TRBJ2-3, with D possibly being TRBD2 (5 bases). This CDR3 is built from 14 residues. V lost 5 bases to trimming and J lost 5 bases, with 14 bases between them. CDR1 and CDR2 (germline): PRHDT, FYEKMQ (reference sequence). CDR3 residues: CASSPPWEIDTQYF. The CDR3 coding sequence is TGTGCCAGCAGCCCTCCCTGGGAGATAGATACGCAGTATTTT.

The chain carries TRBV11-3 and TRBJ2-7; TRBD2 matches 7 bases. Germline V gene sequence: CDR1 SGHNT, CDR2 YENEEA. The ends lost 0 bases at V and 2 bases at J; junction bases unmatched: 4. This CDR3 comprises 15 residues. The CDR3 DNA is TGTGCCAGCAGCTTAGAACGGGAGGCCACCTACGAGCAGTACTTC. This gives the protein CASSLEREATYEQYF.